The 31 T cell receptor beta chains below come from one sample, sequenced in a study of PD-L1 blockade in urothelial cancer (dated by TCRdb to about 2017). The time point label, read with the paper, signifies: pretreatment tumor sample. Receptor libraries were prepared by the immunoSEQ multiplex PCR assay. TCRdb carries this immuneACCESS record with in-frame sequences only. Its versions omit some clonotypes, under half of them owing to an unresolved V gene in the studies checked, with the rest unexplained. This sample gives just over 35,000 clones in total; around 34% of them show up just once. The ten top clones hold 8.9% of the sample. Sequenced here: tumor tissue, sampled before atezolizumab (anti-PD-L1) treatment. The origin of the receptors is a man in his sixties with urothelial cancer.

V gene TRBV29-1 combines with J gene TRBJ1-2; 8 positions agree with TRBD1. The CDR3 has 12 residues. The germline V gene has CDR1 SQVTM and CDR2 ANQGSEA. J was trimmed by 8 bases and V by 7 bases; bases with no gene match: 9. For the CDR3, the DNA is TGCAGCGCCGGTAGGACAGGGCAAGGCTACACCTTC. It specifies CSAGRTGQGYTF.

This chain connects TRBV7-6 to TRBJ2-5, with 10 bases fitting TRBD2. With 5 bases clipped from V and 5 bases from J, the junction kept 8 bases outside the gene matches. The CDR3 has 15 residues. The V gene's germline CDR1 is SGHVS and CDR2 FNYEAQ. The CDR3 DNA is TGTGCCAGCAGCCCCGGACTAGCGGCTTCGGAGACCCAGTACTTC. It codes for CASSPGLAASETQYF. Complete variable domain (other parts from reference TRBV7-6 and TRBJ2-5): GAGVSQSPRYKVTKRGQDVALRCDPISGHVSLYWYRQALGQGPEFLTYFNYEAQQDKSGLPNDRFSAERPEGSISTLTIQRTEQRDSAMYRCASSPGLAASETQYFGPGTRLLVL.

The table lists this clone with a few counts. The chain has TRBV6-8 and TRBJ2-7, with D perhaps matching TRBD1 (6 bases). V lost 2 bases, J lost 7 bases, and 12 bases lay in between. The germline V gene encodes CDR1 MNHGY and CDR2 SAAAGT. The CDR3 runs to 13 residues. In DNA form, the CDR3 reads TGTGCCAGCAGTTACCGCCAGGGGAGTGAGCAGTACTTC. This encodes CASSYRQGSEQYF.

By share of the sample, this clone is medium-sized. The chain carries TRBV6-8 and TRBJ2-1, with D perhaps assigned TRBD1 or TRBD2 (5 bases each). The CDR3 runs 16 residues. Trimming left V 5 bases short and J 0 bases short, with 14 bases between. The V gene's germline CDR1 is MNHGY and CDR2 SAAAGT. The CDR3 region is CASSAFAGSSYNEQFF. As DNA, the CDR3 is TGTGCCAGCAGTGCATTTGCAGGGAGCTCCTACAATGAGCAGTTCTTC.

This clone was counted between two and nine times. The chain couples TRBV30 to TRBJ1-5; TRBD1 matches 8 bases. V gave up 5 bases and J gave up 4 bases; unmatched junction bases: 7. Germline lookup yields CDR1 GTSNPN and CDR2 SVGIG (reference sequence). The length of the CDR3 is 14 residues. CDR3 DNA: TGTGCCTGGGACGCTGGGACAGGAAATCAGCCCCAGCATTTT. Its translation is CAWDAGTGNQPQHF.

The J gene is TRBJ2-5, the V gene TRBV29-1; D is ambiguous. The V end lost 7 bases, the J end lost 4 bases, and 13 bases lay between the germline ends. Germline lookup yields CDR1 SQVTM and CDR2 ANQGSEA. CDR3 size: 12 residues. The CDR3 DNA sequence: TGCAGCGCTACACGCGCCCGAGAGACCCAGTACTTC. This sequence encodes CSATRARETQYF.

The chain is built from TRBV28 and TRBJ1-2; D might be TRBD1 (5 bases). Germline V gene sequence: CDR1 MDHEN, CDR2 SYDVKM. V lost 7 bases and J 5 bases, leaving 14 bases between the germline ends. The CDR3 length is 13 residues. CDR3 protein: CASTYTWGYGYTF. CDR3 nucleotide sequence: TGTGCCAGCACCTACACGTGGGGGTATGGCTACACCTTC.

The chain recombines TRBV6-8 with TRBJ1-3, with no clear D. The CDR3 covers 14 residues. Trimming took off 5 bases at V and 0 bases at J, with 8 bases between the two ends. Germline V lookup: CDR1 MNHGY, CDR2 SAAAGT. The CDR3 reads CASSLPSSGNTIYF. CDR3 nucleotides: TGTGCCAGCAGTCTTCCGAGCTCTGGAAACACCATATATTTT.

The rearrangement joins TRBV19 to TRBJ1-1; D is undetermined. CDR1 and CDR2 from the germline V gene are LNHDA and SQIVND (reference sequence). The CDR3 spans 14 residues. With 5 bases removed from V and 1 base from J, the gap between germline ends came to 11 bases. Here the CDR3 reads CASSGNRANTEAFF. CDR3 nucleotide sequence: TGTGCCAGTAGTGGGAACCGGGCGAACACTGAAGCTTTCTTT. The variable domain in full, completed from reference TRBV19 and TRBJ1-1, reads DGGITQSPKYLFRKEGQNVTLSCEQNLNHDAMYWYRQDPGQGLRLIYYSQIVNDFQKGDIAEGYSVSREKKESFPLTVTSAQKNPTAFYLCASSGNRANTEAFFGQGTRLTVV.

This clone has ten or more counts. V usage is TRBV9 and J usage is TRBJ2-3; D ambiguous. Between the trimmed V and J ends, which lost 4 bases and 4 bases, there was a span of 10 bases. The CDR3 is made up of 13 amino acids. The germline CDR1 and CDR2 sequences are SGDLS and YYNGEE. In nucleotides, the CDR3 is TGTGCCAGCAGCCAGACAAGTGCAGATACGCAGTATTTT. Translation: CASSQTSADTQYF.

The table lists this clone with a few counts. The chain employs TRBV6-8 and TRBJ2-7; a weak D match, TRBD2 (5 bases). V dropped 5 bases and J dropped 3 bases, with 11 bases sitting between them. Germline V gene lookup returns CDR1 MNHGY and CDR2 SAAAGT. The CDR3 runs to 13 residues. This CDR3 is CASSDYKVYEQYF. The CDR3 region has the DNA TGTGCCAGCAGTGACTACAAAGTCTACGAGCAGTACTTC.

The sample holds many counts of this clone. The genes are TRBV6-8 and TRBJ2-1, with a tentative D call TRBD2 (6 bases). CDR1 and CDR2 (germline): MNHGY, SAAAGT. CDR3 length: 15 residues. V was clipped by 7 bases and J by 2 bases, with 15 bases between them. CDR3 in DNA: TGTGCCAGCACCAAAGGGGCGGGGACCTACAATGAGCAGTTCTTC. It encodes CASTKGAGTYNEQFF.

This clone occurred a few times. The DNA of the CDR3 is TGTGCCAGCACACTAATGAACACTGAAGCTTTCTTT. This encodes CASTLMNTEAFF. The V call is TRBV6-8, the J call TRBJ1-1, with D unresolved. Germline V gene sequence: CDR1 MNHGY, CDR2 SAAAGT. There are 12 residues in the CDR3. V shed 7 bases and J shed 0 bases, with 6 bases lying between them.

The V and J genes are TRBV5-1 and TRBJ2-7; 10 bases are shared with TRBD1. CDR3 size: 15 residues. From germline, CDR1 is SGHRS and CDR2 YFSETQ. With V trimmed by 5 bases and J by 2 bases, 7 bases remained unmatched. The CDR3 bases are TGCGCCAGCAGACCCGCCGGGACAGGGGCCTACGAGCAGTACTTC. This encodes CASRPAGTGAYEQYF.

Only a few counts were recorded for this clone. The rearrangement joins TRBV6-8 to TRBJ2-7; 9 bases are shared with TRBD1. Germline V CDR1 and CDR2: MNHGY, SAAAGT. The V gene end was trimmed by 11 bases and the J gene end by 5 bases; junction bases not matched to a gene: 10. The CDR3 spans 13 residues. The CDR3 region is CAVTGTGIHEQYF. CDR3 coding DNA: TGTGCCGTTACCGGGACAGGGATCCACGAGCAGTACTTC.

This clone has a handful of counts. The rearrangement joins TRBV19 to TRBJ1-3, with D possibly matching TRBD1 (5 bases). This CDR3 comprises 14 residues. V shed 6 bases and J shed 0 bases, with 9 bases lying between them. The germline V gene has CDR1 LNHDA and CDR2 SQIVND (reference sequence). CDR3 sequence (DNA): TGTGCCAGTAGACTACAGGACTCTGGAAACACCATATATTTT. Its protein product is CASRLQDSGNTIYF. The full variable domain, its missing parts supplied by reference TRBV19 and TRBJ1-3, is DGGITQSPKYLFRKEGQNVTLSCEQNLNHDAMYWYRQDPGQGLRLIYYSQIVNDFQKGDIAEGYSVSREKKESFPLTVTSAQKNPTAFYLCASRLQDSGNTIYFGEGSWLTVV.

CDR3 amino acids: CASSIPGLAGGPRNEQFF. CDR3 coding DNA: TGTGCCAGTAGTATCCCCGGACTAGCGGGAGGGCCTCGAAATGAGCAGTTCTTC. The chain uses TRBV19 and TRBJ2-1; TRBD2 agrees at 15 bases. V dropped 3 bases and J dropped 7; count of bases not matched to a gene: 10. From germline, CDR1 is LNHDA and CDR2 SQIVND (reference sequence). The CDR3 is 18 amino acids.

The rearrangement uses TRBV5-1 and TRBJ1-4; 9 bases are a match to TRBD1. This CDR3 has 15 amino acids. V was pared by 3 bases and J by 13 bases, with 13 bases of the junction left unmatched. The germline gives CDR1 SGHRS, CDR2 YFSETQ. The CDR3 loop is CASSSSPGQGQGLFF. The CDR3, as DNA: TGCGCCAGCAGCTCGTCCCCGGGACAGGGTCAGGGACTGTTTTTT.

This clone was detected a few times. V and J are TRBV7-4 and TRBJ2-2; D is possibly TRBD2 (6 bases). The CDR3 totals 14 residues. The germline gives CDR1 SGHVT, CDR2 SQSDAQ. V was cut by 6 bases and J by 5 bases, with 13 bases left in between. CDR3 in DNA: TGTGCCAGCAGTTCAGGGAGCGGGACCGGGGAGCTGTTTTTT. It specifies CASSSGSGTGELFF.

The V and J genes are TRBV29-1 and TRBJ1-4; 9 positions match TRBD1. The CDR3 sequence is 12 residues long. The V gene end was trimmed by 7 bases and the J gene end by 6 bases; junction bases not matched to a gene: 3. Germline V gene data show CDR1 as SQVTM and CDR2 as ANQGSEA. For the CDR3, the DNA is TGCAGCGCCCGGGACAGGGATGAAAAACTGTTTTTT. It is translated as CSARDRDEKLFF.

This clone counts as medium-sized. Some base could not be read or is ambiguous, and its residue is marked X. V is TRBV6-8 and J is TRBJ1-5; no definite D call. V lost 0 bases to trimming and J lost 5 bases, with 11 bases between them. From germline, CDR1 is MNHGY and CDR2 SAAAGT. CDR3 length equals 15 residues. This CDR3 reads CASSYSREGXQPQHF. The CDR3 DNA sequence: TGTGCCAGCAGTTACTCGAGGGAGGGSMATCAGCCCCAGCATTTT.

The genes are TRBV28 and TRBJ2-7; D remains unclear. The V end was cut by 2 bases, the J end by 4 bases, with 6 bases between. The CDR3 extends over 12 amino acids. The germline V gene has CDR1 MDHEN and CDR2 SYDVKM. CDR3 region: CASSLGDYEQYF. The CDR3 coding sequence is TGTGCCAGCAGTTTAGGGGATTACGAGCAGTACTTC.

There are many counts of this clone. V and J are TRBV6-8 and TRBJ1-4; the D gene is possibly TRBD1 (6 bases). From germline, CDR1 is MNHGY and CDR2 SAAAGT. The V end lost 5 bases, the J end lost 10 bases, and 11 bases lay between the germline ends. The CDR3 length is 12 residues. The CDR3 bases are TGTGCCAGCAGTCAACTAGGGGGAAAACTGTTTTTT. Its translation is CASSQLGGKLFF.

V and J are TRBV5-1 and TRBJ2-1; 9 nucleotides agree with TRBD2. The CDR3 is made up of 17 amino acids. CDR1 is SGHRS and CDR2 is YFSETQ in the germline V gene. Trimming removed 4 bases from V and 8 bases from J; junction bases left unmatched: 16. CDR3 protein: CASSREPGLAGVHEQFF. The CDR3 region has the DNA TGCGCCAGCAGCAGAGAACCGGGACTAGCTGGGGTCCATGAGCAGTTCTTC.

The V and J genes are TRBV19 and TRBJ2-4, with TRBD1 as a possible D gene (6 bases). The CDR3 extends over 19 amino acids. Trimming pared 0 bases from V and 3 bases from J, leaving 21 bases between. CDR1 is LNHDA, CDR2 SQIVND, per germline (reference sequence). CDR3 protein: CASSIDLGQGFSGKNIQYF. The CDR3 coding sequence is TGTGCCAGTAGTATAGATTTAGGGCAGGGGTTTTCTGGCAAAAACATTCAGTACTTC. The variable domain in full, completed from reference TRBV19 and TRBJ2-4, reads DGGITQSPKYLFRKEGQNVTLSCEQNLNHDAMYWYRQDPGQGLRLIYYSQIVNDFQKGDIAEGYSVSREKKESFPLTVTSAQKNPTAFYLCASSIDLGQGFSGKNIQYFGAGTRLSVL.

This chain links TRBV23-1 with TRBJ1-1; D might be TRBD1 (5 bases). TRBV23-1 is sorted into the ORF group, with uncertain function. The CDR3 is made up of 15 amino acids. Between the trimmed V and J ends, which lost 6 bases and 6 bases, there was a span of 20 bases. CDR3: CASSQYLGAMAEAFF. The CDR3, as DNA: TGCGCCAGCAGCCAGTATCTAGGGGCCATGGCTGAAGCTTTCTTT.

This clone was seen a handful of times. The rearrangement links TRBV5-1 to TRBJ1-6; D gene uncertain. V was pared by 4 bases and J by 6 bases, with 11 bases between. Per the germline V gene, CDR1 is SGHRS and CDR2 is YFSETQ. The CDR3 covers 14 residues. The CDR3 DNA reads TGCGCCAGCAGCCTTACGATCATTAATTCACCCCTCCACTTT. It encodes CASSLTIINSPLHF. The complete variable domain, with remaining parts taken from reference TRBV5-1 and TRBJ1-6, reads KAGVTQTPRYLIKTRGQQVTLSCSPISGHRSVSWYQQTPGQGLQFLFEYFSETQRNKGNFPGRFSGRQFSNSRSEMNVSTLELGDSALYLCASSLTIINSPLHFGNGTRLTVT.

The rearrangement uses TRBV18 and TRBJ1-2; a possible D gene is TRBD1 (5 bases). CDR3 length equals 14 residues. Trimming took 6 bases from V and 8 from J, leaving 19 bases between them. CDR1 is KGHSH and CDR2 is LQKENI in the germline V gene. CDR3 loop: CASSPDEGRRGYTF. The CDR3 DNA reads as TGTGCCAGCTCCCCCGATGAGGGGAGGCGAGGCTACACCTTC.

The chain couples TRBV18 to TRBJ1-4; D is possibly TRBD1 (6 bases). The V and J ends lost 4 bases and 3 bases respectively, with 12 bases between them. The CDR3 has 15 amino acids. CDR1 KGHSH and CDR2 LQKENI come from the germline V gene. The CDR3 nucleotides read TGTGCCAGCTCACGTGGACAGAATCCTAATGAAAAACTGTTTTTT. This codes for CASSRGQNPNEKLFF. Variable domain in full (rest from reference TRBV18 and TRBJ1-4): NAGVMQNPRHLVRRRGQEARLRCSPMKGHSHVYWYRQLPEEGLKFMVYLQKENIIDESGMPKERFSAEFPKEGPSILRIQQVVRGDSAAYFCASSRGQNPNEKLFFGSGTQLSVL.

This clone was seen a few times. The chain has TRBV30 and TRBJ2-3; tentatively, D is TRBD2 (7 bases). This CDR3 region has 12 residues. Trimming shortened V by 4 bases and J by 4 bases, and 9 bases separated the two germline ends. Germline V gene sequence: CDR1 GTSNPN, CDR2 SVGIG (reference sequence). DNA of the CDR3: TGTGCCTGGATGGGGGGGCCAGATACGCAGTATTTT. Amino acids: CAWMGGPDTQYF.

The sequenced CDR3 bases are TGTGCCATCAGTGAGCGGGGAAACACCATATAT. This translates into CAISERGNTIY. From start to end, the CDR3 is CAISERGNTIYF. The chain is built from TRBV10-3 and TRBJ1-3; no clear D gene. Sequencing ends 1 residue short of the CDR3 end; the germline J gene provides the rest. The V gene lost 2 bases and the J gene lost 4 bases, with 3 bases spanning the gap. This CDR3 contains 12 residues. Germline V gene sequence: CDR1 ENHRY, CDR2 SYGVKD.